This T cell receptor (beta chain) was recovered during a study of blood T cell repertoires in COVID-19. Overall study: The United States, Italy and Spain provided the acute and convalescent COVID-19 samples. Sources were T cells, B-cell-depleted T cells, or PBMCs; the material itself was cDNA or gDNA.

As handled by the study authors: Estimates of nucleated cell counts were drawn from the amplification of reference gene primers. The assay was immunoSEQ multiplex PCR, and TCRdb's table has in-frame clones only and misses some. V, J and clone size are those of that table, while D and trimming were read from the DNA. Here the sample spans approximately 450,000 clones, approximately 90% being singletons. This clone was recorded once. J was trimmed by 0 bases and V by 5 bases; bases with no gene match: 12. The germline V gene has CDR1 SGHNT and CDR2 YYREEE (reference sequence). CDR3 length: 17 residues. The sequence was obtained from a woman in her twenties or thirties with acute or convalescent COVID-19. The sequenced material came from peripheral blood. The rearrangement joins TRBV5-4 to TRBJ2-3, with 7 bases aligning to TRBD1. The CDR3 DNA follows: TGTGCCAGCAGAACTGACGGGACAGCCCTTAGCACAGATACGCAGTATTTT. It specifies CASRTDGTALSTDTQYF.